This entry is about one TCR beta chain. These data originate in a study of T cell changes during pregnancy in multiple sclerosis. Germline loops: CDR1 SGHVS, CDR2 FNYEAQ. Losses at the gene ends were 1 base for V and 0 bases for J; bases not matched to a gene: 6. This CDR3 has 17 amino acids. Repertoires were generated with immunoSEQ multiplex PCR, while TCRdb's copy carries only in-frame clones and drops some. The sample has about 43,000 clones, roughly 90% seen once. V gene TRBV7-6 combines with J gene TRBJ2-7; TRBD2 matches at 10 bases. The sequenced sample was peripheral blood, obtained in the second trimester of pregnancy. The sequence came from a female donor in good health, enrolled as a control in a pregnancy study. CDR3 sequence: CASSLGVASGSSYEQYF. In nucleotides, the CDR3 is TGTGCCAGCAGCTTAGGAGTAGCTAGCGGGAGCTCCTACGAGCAGTACTTC. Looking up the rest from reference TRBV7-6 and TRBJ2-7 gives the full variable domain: GAGVSQSPRYKVTKRGQDVALRCDPISGHVSLYWYRQALGQGPEFLTYFNYEAQQDKSGLPNDRFSAERPEGSISTLTIQRTEQRDSAMYRCASSLGVASGSSYEQYFGPGTRLTVT.